Listed below are T cell receptor beta chains from one sample, sequenced in a study of CD8+CD57+ T cells in acquired aplastic anemia. TCRdb passed the reads through MiXCR, listing each CDR3 protein once. The profile covers 150,000 or so distinct CDR3 sequences, with less than 60% appearing a single time and more than 0.95% taken by the ten largest. Input material: sorted CD4+, CD8+, or CD8+CD57+ T cells (not recorded which) from PBMCs. These receptors all stem from a human donor with aplastic anemia. CDR3s include the opening cysteine and the closing phenylalanine or tryptophan. Each record gives: clone size, V gene, J gene, CDR3 protein. Rows may omit the clone size; those that give it use once, few, many or a size class.

clone size: many
V gene: TRBV10-3
J gene: TRBJ2-7
CDR3 protein: CAISEGRRPSYEQYF

clone size: .
V gene: TRBV6-5
J gene: TRBJ2-5
CDR3 protein: CASSCRQVGGPQETQYF

clone size: .
V gene: TRBV11-1
J gene: TRBJ2-3
CDR3 protein: CASRPKETSTDTQYF

clone size: few
V gene: TRBV4-3
J gene: TRBJ2-2
CDR3 protein: CASSLGLLAGANTGELFF

clone size: .
V gene: TRBV29-1
J gene: TRBJ1-2
CDR3 protein: CSVEGGGLGYTF

clone size: few
V gene: TRBV5-4
J gene: TRBJ1-1
CDR3 protein: CASSLGLRTWDTEAFF

clone size: many
V gene: TRBV19
J gene: TRBJ2-3
CDR3 protein: CATCLGASGGAGTDTQYF

clone size: many
V gene: TRBV9
J gene: TRBJ1-6
CDR3 protein: CASSVGRAGSSPLHF

clone size: few
V gene: TRBV6-1
J gene: TRBJ2-5
CDR3 protein: CASSPGRAGSLQETQYF

clone size: .
V gene: TRBV2
J gene: TRBJ2-7
CDR3 protein: CASSPDREYGYEQYF

clone size: .
V gene: TRBV20-1
J gene: TRBJ1-2
CDR3 protein: CSASPGRAYGYTF

clone size: many
V gene: TRBV15
J gene: TRBJ1-2
CDR3 protein: CATSRPGQGYGGYTF

clone size: many
V gene: TRBV7-6
J gene: TRBJ2-2
CDR3 protein: CASSLEGAGTGELFF

clone size: many
V gene: TRBV7-3
J gene: TRBJ2-3
CDR3 protein: CASSPLSTDTQYF

clone size: many
V gene: TRBV11-2
J gene: TRBJ1-4
CDR3 protein: CASSLGGSGPTNEKLFF

clone size: .
V gene: TRBV10-3
J gene: TRBJ2-6
CDR3 protein: CAISWDGGANVLTF

clone size: few
V gene: TRBV3-1
J gene: TRBJ2-1
CDR3 protein: CASRRDLAGDGEQFF

clone size: many
V gene: TRBV24-1
J gene: TRBJ2-3
CDR3 protein: CATSGRWIAGGINADTQYF

clone size: few
V gene: TRBV7-2
J gene: TRBJ2-5
CDR3 protein: CASSSGLVGGETQYF

clone size: .
V gene: TRBV25-1
J gene: TRBJ2-2
CDR3 protein: CASSTTGGRSGELFF

clone size: .
V gene: TRBV10-3
J gene: TRBJ2-7
CDR3 protein: CAISVVLGYEQYF

clone size: many
V gene: TRBV19
J gene: TRBJ2-2
CDR3 protein: CASNGEWSGTPTSDTGELFF

clone size: .
V gene: TRBV5-1
J gene: TRBJ2-7
CDR3 protein: CASSLSGMPYEQYF

clone size: few
V gene: TRBV27
J gene: TRBJ1-5
CDR3 protein: CASSRENSNQPQHF

clone size: .
V gene: TRBV11-2
J gene: TRBJ2-3
CDR3 protein: CASSLEGGNTDTQYF

clone size: many
V gene: TRBV7-2
J gene: TRBJ1-5
CDR3 protein: CASTTSGIGNQPQHF

clone size: many
V gene: TRBV12-3/TRBV12-4
J gene: TRBJ2-5
CDR3 protein: CASTIAETQYF

clone size: many
V gene: TRBV25-1
J gene: TRBJ2-1
CDR3 protein: CASSELPSDGNEQFF

clone size: .
V gene: TRBV19
J gene: TRBJ2-3
CDR3 protein: CASSTNTMYTDTQYF

clone size: .
V gene: TRBV12-3/TRBV12-4
J gene: TRBJ2-7
CDR3 protein: CASSRDRVDEQYF

clone size: once
V gene: TRBV2
J gene: TRBJ2-7
CDR3 protein: CASSLDRESYEQYF

clone size: once
V gene: TRBV19
J gene: TRBJ1-2
CDR3 protein: CASIGPAVDGYTF

clone size: few
V gene: TRBV10-1
J gene: TRBJ1-4
CDR3 protein: CASSDTQGTEKLFF

clone size: many
V gene: TRBV11-1
J gene: TRBJ2-1
CDR3 protein: CASSFTDNEQFF

clone size: many
V gene: TRBV7-9
J gene: TRBJ2-3
CDR3 protein: CASSLRTPSTDTQYF

clone size: .
V gene: TRBV27
J gene: TRBJ1-6
CDR3 protein: CASSLSGRGNSPLHF

clone size: many
V gene: TRBV2
J gene: TRBJ2-2
CDR3 protein: CASSSPTGFNTGELFF

clone size: many
V gene: TRBV7-7
J gene: TRBJ2-5
CDR3 protein: CASSLGGLVGQETQYF

clone size: .
V gene: TRBV24-1
J gene: TRBJ2-1
CDR3 protein: CATSIRGGGEQFF

clone size: many
V gene: TRBV6-1
J gene: TRBJ1-4
CDR3 protein: CASTDDIGKLFF

clone size: many
V gene: TRBV6-5
J gene: TRBJ2-2
CDR3 protein: CASSYSWAGELFF

clone size: few
V gene: TRBV6-2/TRBV6-3
J gene: TRBJ1-2
CDR3 protein: CASSPLVGTGIGYTF

clone size: many
V gene: TRBV7-2
J gene: TRBJ2-3
CDR3 protein: CASAADTDTQYF

clone size: many
V gene: TRBV5-4
J gene: TRBJ2-5
CDR3 protein: CASSSPSGGRETQYF

clone size: .
V gene: TRBV11-3
J gene: TRBJ1-3
CDR3 protein: CASSLVAGSGNTIYF

clone size: many
V gene: TRBV2
J gene: TRBJ2-7
CDR3 protein: CASRRDRLYEQYF

clone size: .
V gene: TRBV15
J gene: TRBJ1-6
CDR3 protein: CATIPLGNRGNSPLHF

clone size: .
V gene: TRBV7-3
J gene: .
CDR3 protein: CASSLEGGSSYNEQFF

clone size: .
V gene: TRBV27
J gene: TRBJ2-5
CDR3 protein: CASSPPGDRDQETQYF

clone size: many
V gene: TRBV20-1
J gene: TRBJ1-1
CDR3 protein: CSAQGDRGPTEAFF

clone size: .
V gene: TRBV11-2
J gene: TRBJ2-2
CDR3 protein: CASSYGQTTGELFF

clone size: once
V gene: TRBV19
J gene: TRBJ1-3
CDR3 protein: CASSMYGLGNTIYF

clone size: .
V gene: TRBV7-8
J gene: TRBJ2-7
CDR3 protein: CASTPEGGGEQYF

clone size: .
V gene: TRBV7-3
J gene: TRBJ1-4
CDR3 protein: CANIFGRPNEKLFF